The 20 T cell receptor beta chains in this list originate from one sample, sequenced in a study of OX40 agonist ivuxolimab in advanced cancers. Profiled with immunoSEQ multiplex PCR; TCRdb holds only in-frame clones, not every one. The sample lists about 12,000 clones, about 81% occurring once. The material was CD4+ or CD8+ T cells sorted from blood, obtained in a trial of the OX40 agonist ivuxolimab. The receptors originated from an adult with an advanced solid tumor such as melanoma, head and neck, liver or kidney cancer.

About this clone itself: This could be a read error, since a much larger clone is one nucleotide away. The chain couples TRBV7-3 to TRBJ2-7; D is ambiguous. The end of the DNA is better explained by TRBJ2-1, so the J call may be wrong. This CDR3 has 12 residues. Germline CDR1 reads SGHTA; CDR2 reads FQGTGA. In DNA form, the CDR3 reads TGTGCCAGCAGCTTCGGAAACAATGAGCAGTTCTTC. This codes for CASSFGNNEQFF.

The V call is TRBV11-2, the J call TRBJ2-1, with D perhaps matching TRBD2 (5 bases). This CDR3 spans 14 amino acids. Germline V gives CDR1 SGHAT, CDR2 FQNNGV. Trimming stripped 2 bases from V and 4 bases from J, with 9 bases between. The CDR3 DNA reads TGTGCCAGCAGCTTACTAGCAGCTTACAATGAGCAGTTCTTC. Amino acids: CASSLLAAYNEQFF.

This chain links TRBV27 with TRBJ2-7; 9 bases are a match to TRBD1. V was pared by 5 bases and J by 3 bases, with 2 bases of the junction left unmatched. Germline CDR1 MNHEY, CDR2 SMNVEV (reference sequence). The CDR3 is made up of 13 amino acids. The CDR3 protein is CASSQGQGYEQYF. The DNA of the CDR3 is TGTGCCAGCAGTCAGGGACAGGGCTACGAGCAGTACTTC.

The chain links TRBV6-4 to TRBJ2-1, with a possible D match to TRBD2 (5 bases). The CDR3 contains 13 residues. Germline-derived CDR1 and CDR2 are MRHNA and SNTAGT. The V end was cut by 6 bases, the J end by 5 bases, with 11 bases between. The CDR3 loop is CASSLNGNNEQFF. CDR3 DNA sequence: TGTGCCAGCAGCCTCAACGGGAACAATGAGCAGTTCTTC.

The chain joins TRBV29-1 to TRBJ2-7; TRBD2 is a possible D gene (6 bases). Per the germline V gene, CDR1 is SQVTM and CDR2 is ANQGSEA. Deletions cut 6 bases from V and 3 bases from J, with 15 bases between. This CDR3 contains 13 residues. This CDR3 reads CSVGRRENYEQYF. In nucleotides, the CDR3 is TGCAGCGTGGGCCGGCGGGAAAACTACGAGCAGTACTTC.

The count of this clone is one. The V call is TRBV15, the J call TRBJ2-5; 11 nucleotides align to TRBD2. There are 14 residues in the CDR3. The V and J ends lost 8 bases and 0 bases, in that order; junction bases with no gene match: 2. The germline CDR1 and CDR2 sequences are LNHNV and YYDKDF (reference sequence). The CDR3 loop reads CATRLAGHQETQYF. As DNA, the CDR3 is TGTGCCACCCGACTAGCGGGGCACCAAGAGACCCAGTACTTC.

The chain has TRBV2 and TRBJ1-1; D possibly corresponds to TRBD1 (6 bases). The CDR3 length is 14 residues. Trimming shortened V by 4 bases and J by 3 bases, and 12 bases separated the two germline ends. In germline, CDR1 is SNHLY, CDR2 FYNNEI. The CDR3 DNA sequence: TGTGCCAGCAGTGGCATACAGGGTCACACTGAAGCTTTCTTT. It yields the protein CASSGIQGHTEAFF.

The chain employs TRBV30 and TRBJ1-2; no reliable D call. The CDR3 spans 15 residues. Germline V lookup: CDR1 GTSNPN, CDR2 SVGIG (reference sequence). Trimming left V 6 bases short and J 4 bases short, with 21 bases between. The CDR3 reads CACQDIVVSTYGYTF. The CDR3 nucleotides are TGTGCCTGCCAAGATATAGTGGTGTCAACCTATGGCTACACCTTC. The complete variable domain, with remaining parts taken from reference TRBV30 and TRBJ1-2, reads SQTIHQWPATLVQPVGSPLSLECTVEGTSNPNLYWYRQAAGRGLQLLFYSVGIGQISSEVPQNLSASRPQDRQFILSSKKLLLSDSGFYLCACQDIVVSTYGYTFGSGTRLTVV.

V usage is TRBV6-5 and J usage is TRBJ1-1; D not resolved. The CDR3 runs 13 residues. Germline V gives CDR1 MNHEY, CDR2 SVGAGI. V gave up 0 bases and J gave up 8 bases, with 10 bases separating them. The CDR3 loop reads CASSYSMRGEAFF. CDR3 DNA sequence: TGTGCCAGCAGTTACTCGATGCGCGGGGAAGCTTTCTTT.

The rearrangement joins TRBV4-1 to TRBJ2-7; unclear D gene. Germline CDR1 is MGHRA and CDR2 is YSYEKL. The CDR3 runs to 13 residues. The V end was cut by 1 base, the J end by 2 bases, with 6 bases between. CDR3 region: CASSQAAAYEQYF. DNA for the CDR3: TGCGCCAGCAGCCAAGCGGCAGCCTACGAGCAGTACTTC.

The chain joins TRBV2 to TRBJ2-7, with TRBD2 matching 7 bases. The CDR3 extends over 16 amino acids. V lost 2 bases and J lost 1; bases outside the gene matches: 8. Germline CDR1 and CDR2: SNHLY and FYNNEI. This CDR3 is CASSELPLAASYEQYF. CDR3 nucleotides: TGTGCCAGCAGTGAACTCCCGCTAGCGGCTTCCTACGAGCAGTACTTC.

The rearrangement links TRBV13 to TRBJ2-7, with TRBD2 as a possible D gene (6 bases). This CDR3 has 15 amino acids. Per germline, CDR1 PRHDT and CDR2 FYEKMQ (reference sequence). V lost 2 bases and J lost 5, with 16 bases in between. CDR3 bases: TGTGCCAGCAGCTTATCGTACGGGGAGGAGAACGAGCAGTACTTC. Protein sequence: CASSLSYGEENEQYF.

CDR3 sequence: CASSELISGTPNTDTQYF. The DNA of the CDR3 is TGTGCCAGCAGTGAATTGATTAGCGGGACCCCAAACACAGATACGCAGTATTTT. This chain uses TRBV6-1 with TRBJ2-3; TRBD2 matches 8 bases. CDR1 is MNHNS and CDR2 is SASEGT in the germline V gene. The V gene end was trimmed by 2 bases and the J gene end by 2 bases; junction bases not matched to a gene: 12. This CDR3 contains 18 residues.

The chain is built from TRBV15 and TRBJ2-1; D may match TRBD1 or TRBD2 (5 bases each). This CDR3 is built from 16 residues. CDR1 is LNHNV and CDR2 is YYDKDF in the germline V gene (reference sequence). V was cut by 0 bases and J by 3 bases, with 12 bases left in between. The CDR3 bases are TGTGCCACCAGCAGAGACCCCGGGACCAACTACAATGAGCAGTTCTTC. It is translated as CATSRDPGTNYNEQFF.

V and J are TRBV9 and TRBJ2-6; no reliable D call. V was clipped by 3 bases and J by 4 bases, with 5 bases between them. The CDR3 is 13 residues long. In germline, CDR1 is SGDLS, CDR2 YYNGEE. In nucleotides, the CDR3 is TGTGCCAGCAGCGACCCCGGGGCCAACGTCCTGACTTTC. Translating gives CASSDPGANVLTF.

This clone was counted once. The rearrangement uses TRBV7-9 and TRBJ2-1; D is possibly TRBD2 (6 bases). CDR3 size: 14 residues. Germline loops: CDR1 SEHNR, CDR2 FQNEAQ (reference sequence). V lost 3 bases and J 8 bases, leaving 14 bases between the germline ends. CDR3 region: CASSFGGRWDEQFF. CDR3 in DNA: TGTGCCAGCAGCTTTGGGGGGAGGTGGGATGAGCAGTTCTTC.

J is TRBJ2-5 and V is TRBV5-6, with D uncertain. The germline V gene has CDR1 SGHDT and CDR2 YYEEEE. V was shortened by 6 bases and J by 5 bases, with 14 bases between the two germline ends. CDR3 length equals 13 residues. Written as DNA, the CDR3 is TGTGCCAGCACCTCCTGGCCTTCGGAGACCCAGTACTTC. Amino acid sequence: CASTSWPSETQYF.

This chain uses TRBV6-6 with TRBJ1-5; D not resolved. The length of the CDR3 is 15 residues. Trimming removed 4 bases at V and 0 bases at J, with 10 bases between. Germline V gene sequence: CDR1 MNHNY, CDR2 SVGAGI (reference sequence). The CDR3 DNA is TGTGCCAGCAGTTTCGTCTTATCTAGCAATCAGCCCCAGCATTTT. Amino acid sequence: CASSFVLSSNQPQHF.

This rearrangement joins TRBV9 to TRBJ2-3; tentative D call: TRBD2 (5 bases). V lost 4 bases to trimming and J lost 3 bases, with 6 bases between them. The germline V gene has CDR1 SGDLS and CDR2 YYNGEE. There are 12 residues in the CDR3. The DNA of the CDR3 is TGTGCCAGCAGCAGCGGAACAGATACGCAGTATTTT. Translation gives CASSSGTDTQYF.

The chain has TRBV29-1 and TRBJ2-1, with D perhaps TRBD2 (6 bases). Germline CDR1 is SQVTM and CDR2 is ANQGSEA. The CDR3 is 11 amino acids. Trimming took 7 bases from V and 4 from J, leaving 8 bases between them. In DNA form, the CDR3 reads TGCAGCGCACTAGCTTACAATGAGCAGTTCTTC. Translating it yields CSALAYNEQFF.